These 16 T cell receptor beta chains share one sample of origin, sequenced in a study of cytomegalovirus exposure and HLA in healthy donors. The table came from immunoSEQ multiplex PCR; TCRdb's copy has only in-frame clones and leaves some out. The data contain under 200,000 clones, less than 95% of them singletons. Sequencing was done on a sample of PBMCs. These receptors all stem from a young woman in good health and CMV-seropositive.

The chain has TRBV5-4 and TRBJ1-2; no firm D call. V lost 2 bases and J lost 4, with 15 bases in between. This CDR3 region has 15 residues. Germline V lookup: CDR1 SGHNT, CDR2 YYREEE (reference sequence). CDR3 residues: CASSFGQPPLYGYTF. The CDR3 DNA sequence: TGTGCCAGCAGCTTTGGGCAGCCTCCTCTCTATGGCTACACCTTC. The whole variable domain, remainder taken from reference TRBV5-4 and TRBJ1-2, is ETGVTQSPTHLIKTRGQQVTLRCSSQSGHNTVSWYQQALGQGPQFIFQYYREEENGRGNFPPRFSGLQFPNYSSELNVNALELDDSALYLCASSFGQPPLYGYTFGSGTRLTVV.

The chain employs TRBV6-5 and TRBJ2-5, with 9 bases that match TRBD1. This CDR3 is 14 amino acids long. With V trimmed by 5 bases and J by 1 base, 2 bases remained unmatched. CDR1 is MNHEY and CDR2 is SVGAGI in the germline V gene. CDR3 protein: CASSNRGRQETQYF. The CDR3 DNA reads TGTGCCAGCAGTAACAGGGGGCGCCAAGAGACCCAGTACTTC.

CDR3: CASSLGLALQETQYF. The CDR3 coding sequence is TGTGCCAGCAGCTTAGGACTAGCACTCCAAGAGACCCAGTACTTC. The rearrangement links TRBV7-2 to TRBJ2-5; TRBD2 agrees at 7 bases. The CDR3 length is 15 residues. Germline-derived CDR1 and CDR2 are SGHTA and FQGNSA. Trimming cost V 1 base and J 1 base; bases outside gene matches: 3. The entire variable domain, with the rest obtained from reference TRBV7-2 and TRBJ2-5, is as follows: GAGVSQSPSNKVTEKGKDVELRCDPISGHTALYWYRQSLGQGLEFLIYFQGNSAPDKSGLPSDRFSAERTGGSVSTLTIQRTQQEDSAVYLCASSLGLALQETQYFGPGTRLLVL.

The chain uses TRBV18 and TRBJ2-7; 13 positions match TRBD2. The CDR3 is made up of 16 amino acids. Germline assignment: CDR1 KGHSH and CDR2 LQKENI. Germline trimming cut 5 bases from V and 6 bases from J; bases unmatched to any gene: 10. The CDR3 coding sequence is TGTGCCAGCTCATCCCGGACTAGCGGGAGATTAGTCGAGCAGTACTTC. This encodes CASSSRTSGRLVEQYF.

This chain uses TRBV19 with TRBJ1-5; D is undetermined. Germline V gene data show CDR1 as LNHDA and CDR2 as SQIVND (reference sequence). This CDR3 is 13 amino acids long. Trimming removed 6 bases at V and 3 bases at J, with 9 bases between. The CDR3 nucleotides read TGTGCCAGTAGGGGAGGATTCAATCAGCCCCAGCATTTT. It codes for CASRGGFNQPQHF.

The table lists this clone with a few counts. The chain employs TRBV20-1 and TRBJ1-2; D is uncertain. The CDR3 length is 9 residues. Trimming cost V 5 bases and J 6 bases, with 4 bases left between them. The germline CDR1 and CDR2 sequences are DFQATT and SNEGSKA (reference sequence). In nucleotides, the CDR3 is TGCAGTGCTGTCGATGGCTACACCTTC. Its translation is CSAVDGYTF.

This chain connects TRBV5-6 to TRBJ2-7, with a tentative D call TRBD1 (5 bases). V lost 0 bases to trimming and J lost 3 bases, with 10 bases between them. The CDR3 is 14 amino acids. The V gene's germline CDR1 is SGHDT and CDR2 YYEEEE. CDR3 residues: CASSLAVRVYEQYF. CDR3 in DNA: TGTGCCAGCAGCTTGGCCGTCAGGGTCTACGAGCAGTACTTC.

This rearrangement joins TRBV2 to TRBJ2-7, with TRBD2 matching 10 bases. Trimming took 6 bases from V and 3 from J; bases not matched to a gene: 8. The CDR3 consists of 15 residues. Germline CDR1 SNHLY, CDR2 FYNNEI. CDR3 DNA sequence: TGTGCCAGCAGGGACTGGCTAGCGGGGGTCTACGAGCAGTACTTC. The encoded protein is CASRDWLAGVYEQYF. Full variable domain (missing parts from reference TRBV2 and TRBJ2-7): EPEVTQTPSHQVTQMGQEVILRCVPISNHLYFYWYRQILGQKVEFLVSFYNNEISEKSEIFDDQFSVERPDGSNFTLKIRSTKLEDSAMYFCASRDWLAGVYEQYFGPGTRLTVT.

The chain carries TRBV5-6 and TRBJ2-1; weak D call: TRBD1 (6 bases). V was pared by 7 bases and J by 3 bases, with 11 bases between. This CDR3 is built from 13 residues. Per the germline V gene, CDR1 is SGHDT and CDR2 is YYEEEE. The CDR3 nucleotides are TGTGCCAGCCGCCGGACAGACTACAATGAGCAGTTCTTC. Its translation: CASRRTDYNEQFF.

The chain links TRBV28 to TRBJ2-4; D possibly corresponds to TRBD1 (7 bases). The germline gives CDR1 MDHEN, CDR2 SYDVKM. Trimming removed 5 bases from V and 11 bases from J, with 10 bases in between. The CDR3 length is 11 residues. The chain's CDR3 is CASSAGTVQYF. The CDR3 nucleotides are TGTGCCAGCAGTGCGGGGACAGTTCAGTACTTC.

The chain is built from TRBV7-9 and TRBJ1-1; D is unresolved. In germline, CDR1 is SEHNR, CDR2 FQNEAQ (reference sequence). The V end lost 1 base, the J end lost 5 bases, and 8 bases lay between the germline ends. The CDR3 is 13 amino acids. As DNA, the CDR3 is TGTGCCAGCAGCTTAGAACCGGGAACTGAAGCTTTCTTT. Translation gives CASSLEPGTEAFF.

This chain uses TRBV4-2 with TRBJ2-5; no reliable D call. CDR3 length: 13 amino acids. V lost 3 bases, J lost 3 bases, and 8 bases lay in between. Germline loops: CDR1 LGHNA, CDR2 YNFKEQ. The CDR3 bases are TGTGCCAGCAGCCAGAAGACTGAAGAGACCCAGTACTTC. Its translation: CASSQKTEETQYF.

The chain is built from TRBV29-1 and TRBJ2-1, with 7 bases identical to TRBD2. The V gene end was trimmed by 6 bases and the J gene end by 4 bases; junction bases not matched to a gene: 6. Germline V gene sequence: CDR1 SQVTM, CDR2 ANQGSEA. The CDR3 totals 13 residues. The CDR3 region is CSVGGGDYNEQFF. The CDR3 DNA sequence: TGCAGCGTGGGGGGAGGGGATTACAATGAGCAGTTCTTC.

The rearrangement joins TRBV12-5 to TRBJ2-7; D possibly corresponds to TRBD1 (7 bases). Germline CDR1 reads LGHNT; CDR2 reads FRNRAP. This CDR3 is 14 amino acids long. V lost 3 bases to trimming and J lost 7 bases, with 16 bases between them. CDR3 DNA sequence: TGTGCTAGTGGTTTTGGTACAGGGGCGGGAGAGCAGTACTTC. It specifies CASGFGTGAGEQYF.

The chain links TRBV4-3 to TRBJ2-5; D may be TRBD2 (6 bases). V lost 0 bases to trimming and J lost 7 bases, with 12 bases between them. The CDR3 is 14 amino acids. Germline CDR1 LGHNA, CDR2 YSLEER. The CDR3 DNA reads TGCGCCAGCAGCCAAGATGCGGGGCAGGTGACCCAGTACTTC. This encodes CASSQDAGQVTQYF.

The V gene is TRBV7-6, the J gene TRBJ1-1; D uncertain. Trimming took 1 base from V and 1 from J, leaving 13 bases between them. The CDR3 loop spans 16 amino acids. Looked up from germline, CDR1 is SGHVS and CDR2 is FNYEAQ. The CDR3 loop reads CASSLGARLTNTEAFF. CDR3 coding DNA: TGTGCCAGCAGCTTAGGGGCGAGACTAACGAACACTGAAGCTTTCTTT. The whole variable domain, remainder taken from reference TRBV7-6 and TRBJ1-1, is GAGVSQSPRYKVTKRGQDVALRCDPISGHVSLYWYRQALGQGPEFLTYFNYEAQQDKSGLPNDRFSAERPEGSISTLTIQRTEQRDSAMYRCASSLGARLTNTEAFFGQGTRLTVV.